Reported below is one TCR beta chain. This sample is drawn from a study of T cells after yellow fever vaccination. Generation of TCR cDNA used 5'RACE template switching (which added a universal primer site and UMIs). TCRdb analysed the 5' RACE reads with MiXCR anew, one entry per CDR3 protein. This table holds approximately 250,000 distinct CDR3 sequences, roughly 4.8% found once. This CDR3 comprises 15 residues. Trimming cost V 6 bases and J 6 bases; bases outside gene matches: 10. The clonotype comes from a man younger than 35 who received the YFV17D yellow fever vaccine. Sequencing used CD4+ T cells sorted from PBMCs, obtained on the day of the yellow fever booster vaccination. V and J are TRBV12-3 or TRBV12-4 and TRBJ1-1, with 10 positions matching TRBD1. As DNA, the CDR3 is TGTGCCAGCAGGTTCGGTGGGACAGGGGACCCTGAAGCTTTCTTT. It codes for CASRFGGTGDPEAFF.